The 25 T cell receptor beta chains reported below all come from one sample, sequenced in a study of shared T cell receptors in the human thymus. Only in-frame clones appear in the TCRdb table, and some are missing; sequencing was by immunoSEQ multiplex PCR. Found here are 450,000 to 650,000 clones, more than 75% of them singletons; the top ten hold roughly 0.013%. This sample also belongs to another study, concerning human thymus T cells.

Material for sequencing was thymocytes. All receptors derive from a boy younger than two with a congenital heart defect.

This clone was found a few times. The chain is built from TRBV30 and TRBJ2-1; 8 bases align to TRBD2. The germline gives CDR1 GTSNPN, CDR2 SVGIG (reference sequence). The CDR3 covers 17 residues. V was pared by 4 bases and J by 0 bases, with 11 bases of the junction left unmatched. CDR3 sequence (DNA): TGTGCCTGGAACCGGGGGCGGGGGGTGAGCTCCTACAATGAGCAGTTCTTC. Translating it yields CAWNRGRGVSSYNEQFF.

This clone was found a few times. The V and J genes are TRBV11-2 and TRBJ2-1, with 12 bases that match TRBD2. V was clipped by 5 bases and J by 6 bases; unmatched bases: 5. The CDR3 runs 15 residues. Germline-derived CDR1 and CDR2 are SGHAT and FQNNGV. CDR3 sequence: CASSPRLAGANEQFF. The CDR3 DNA reads as TGTGCCAGCAGCCCTAGACTAGCGGGGGCCAATGAGCAGTTCTTC.

The J gene is TRBJ2-1, the V gene TRBV11-3; D remains ambiguous. The CDR3 consists of 13 residues. Germline values: CDR1 SGHNT, CDR2 YENEEA. The V gene lost 5 bases and the J gene lost 10 bases, with 15 bases spanning the gap. CDR3 sequence (DNA): TGTGCCAGCAGCCCTCGTCTGGGCAGGGAGCAGTTCTTC. Translation: CASSPRLGREQFF. Variable domain in full (rest from reference TRBV11-3 and TRBJ2-1): EAGVVQSPRYKIIEKKQPVAFWCNPISGHNTLYWYLQNLGQGPELLIRYENEEAVDDSQLPKDRFSAERLKGVDSTLKIQPAELGDSAVYLCASSPRLGREQFFGPGTRLTVL.

The CDR3 is CASSSGQGASEQYF. In DNA form, the CDR3 reads TGTGCCAGCAGCTCCGGACAGGGGGCGAGCGAGCAGTACTTC. This chain joins TRBV11-2 and TRBJ2-7, with 11 bases aligning to TRBD1. There are 14 residues in the CDR3. Germline V gives CDR1 SGHAT, CDR2 FQNNGV. The trim removed 4 bases at V and 6 bases at J, leaving 5 bases unmatched.

The V call is TRBV30, the J call TRBJ2-7, with TRBD2 identical over 8 bases. The junction had 10 bases not matched to a gene; V was cut back by 2 bases and J by 4 bases. This CDR3 has 15 residues. Germline V gene data show CDR1 as GTSNPN and CDR2 as SVGIG (reference sequence). DNA for the CDR3: TGTGCCTGGAGTCCCCGAGAGCGGGAGAAATACGAGCAGTACTTC. Encoded protein: CAWSPREREKYEQYF.

J is TRBJ2-3 and V is TRBV23-1; 12 bases are a match to TRBD2. TRBV23-1 is annotated as an ORF whose role is uncertain. The CDR3 length is 19 residues. V lost 2 bases to trimming and J lost 3 bases; unmatched junction nucleotides: 12. CDR3 DNA sequence: TGCGCCAGCAGTCAACGGACTAGCGGGAAAGGGGACACTACAGATACGCAGTATTTT. It specifies CASSQRTSGKGDTTDTQYF.

This clone was recorded once. This rearrangement joins TRBV4-2 to TRBJ2-7, with D perhaps TRBD2 (6 bases). This CDR3 has 17 residues. Germline V gene sequence: CDR1 LGHNA, CDR2 YNFKEQ. Deletions cut 0 bases from V and 4 bases from J, with 19 bases between. CDR3 amino acids: CASSQETRPSLVYEQYF. The CDR3 bases are TGTGCCAGCAGCCAAGAGACTAGACCCTCCCTGGTATACGAGCAGTACTTC.

The chain carries TRBV5-1 and TRBJ2-5, with TRBD2 matching 7 bases. Germline-derived CDR1 and CDR2 are SGHRS and YFSETQ. Trimming removed 0 bases from V and 4 bases from J; junction bases left unmatched: 3. This CDR3 has 14 amino acids. The CDR3 loop is CASSLGGRGETQYF. The CDR3 nucleotides are TGCGCCAGCAGCTTGGGCGGGAGAGGAGAGACCCAGTACTTC.

The chain employs TRBV28 and TRBJ1-4, with a tentative D call TRBD1 (6 bases). The CDR3 runs 14 residues. Per germline, CDR1 MDHEN and CDR2 SYDVKM. V dropped 6 bases and J dropped 8 bases, with 16 bases sitting between them. The CDR3 coding sequence is TGTGCCAGCAGCCCGCCGGGGGGCTGGGAAAAACTGTTTTTT. This translates into CASSPPGGWEKLFF.

The chain uses TRBV6-5 and TRBJ2-7; 7 bases map to TRBD2. J gave up 5 bases and V 3 bases, and 10 bases lay outside the gene matches. Germline assignment: CDR1 MNHEY and CDR2 SVGAGI. This CDR3 region has 15 residues. The CDR3 is CASSYVGREPNEQYF. Here the CDR3 DNA reads TGTGCCAGCAGTTATGTTGGGCGGGAGCCCAACGAGCAGTACTTC.

CDR3 sequence reads: CASTGTGGGHANTGELFF. Here the CDR3 DNA reads TGTGCCAGCACCGGGACAGGGGGCGGCCACGCGAACACCGGGGAGCTGTTTTTT. The V gene is TRBV28, the J gene TRBJ2-2; 12 positions agree with TRBD1. The germline CDR1 and CDR2 sequences are MDHEN and SYDVKM. The CDR3 covers 18 residues. V gave up 7 bases and J gave up 0 bases; unmatched junction bases: 9.

About this clone itself: The junction and the germline gene differ at one end; a read error may be behind it. The chain joins TRBV29-1 to TRBJ2-5, with D tentatively TRBD2 (6 bases). Germline V gene data show CDR1 as SQVTM and CDR2 as ANQGSEA. The CDR3 is 13 residues long. The DNA of the CDR3 is TGCAGCGTTGAGGCAGGCGGGGTAAAGGTATGGGACTTC. Translating gives CSVEAGGVKVWDF.

The rearrangement uses TRBV30 and TRBJ1-1, with no clear D. The germline V gene encodes CDR1 GTSNPN and CDR2 SVGIG (reference sequence). This CDR3 comprises 13 residues. The germline V and J ends were trimmed by 4 bases and 3 bases, with 12 bases remaining between them. The CDR3 region is CAWIRKRDTEAFF. The CDR3, as DNA: TGTGCCTGGATACGGAAGAGGGACACTGAAGCTTTCTTT. The full variable domain, in which reference TRBV30 and TRBJ1-1 provide the parts outside the CDR3, is SQTIHQWPATLVQPVGSPLSLECTVEGTSNPNLYWYRQAAGRGLQLLFYSVGIGQISSEVPQNLSASRPQDRQFILSSKKLLLSDSGFYLCAWIRKRDTEAFFGQGTRLTVV.

The chain employs TRBV7-9 and TRBJ2-1, with D uncertain. The V and J ends lost 0 bases and 10 bases respectively, with 7 bases between them. This CDR3 has 12 residues. Germline CDR1 is SEHNR and CDR2 is FQNEAQ (reference sequence). DNA for the CDR3: TGTGCCAGCAGCTTAGCGCTGGCCGAGCAGTTCTTC. It yields the protein CASSLALAEQFF.

This CDR3 reads CATSRTSGPYNEQFF. CDR3 nucleotides: TGCGCCACTAGTCGAACTAGCGGCCCTTACAATGAGCAGTTCTTC. This chain uses TRBV10-1 with TRBJ2-1; 8 bases are shared with TRBD2. V shed 10 bases and J 4 bases; nucleotides not matched to a gene: 12. From germline, CDR1 is WNHNN and CDR2 SYGVQD (reference sequence). The length of the CDR3 is 15 residues.

The chain has TRBV11-2 and TRBJ2-5, with 8 nucleotides matching TRBD2. Germline V gives CDR1 SGHAT, CDR2 FQNNGV. The CDR3 loop spans 15 amino acids. After removal of 5 bases from V and 4 bases from J, the junction contained 9 bases not matched to a gene. Here the CDR3 DNA reads TGTGCCAGCAGCACGGGACTAGAGCTGGGAGAGACCCAGTACTTC. It yields the protein CASSTGLELGETQYF.

CDR3 coding DNA: TGTGCCAGCAGCTTGGAAAGGGGGCAAGAGACCCAGTACTTC. This encodes CASSLERGQETQYF. This chain connects TRBV5-6 to TRBJ2-5, with a possible D match to TRBD1 (6 bases). This CDR3 region has 14 residues. Germline CDR1 reads SGHDT; CDR2 reads YYEEEE. Trimming took 0 bases from V and 2 from J, leaving 8 bases between them.

This sequence joins TRBV11-3 and TRBJ2-3, with 7 bases aligning to TRBD1. This CDR3 has 15 amino acids. Trimming took 4 bases from V and 0 from J; bases not matched to a gene: 4. Germline V CDR1 and CDR2: SGHNT, YENEEA. The CDR3 protein is CASSSGQASTDTQYF. Written as DNA, the CDR3 is TGTGCCAGCAGCTCCGGACAGGCCAGCACAGATACGCAGTATTTT.

The chain has TRBV4-3 and TRBJ2-5; 16 bases line up with TRBD2. Unmatched junction bases numbered 6, after V lost 3 bases and J lost 5 bases. The CDR3 has 17 amino acids. Germline loops: CDR1 LGHNA, CDR2 YSLEER. Here the CDR3 DNA reads TGCGCCAGCAGCCACAGGGGACTAGCGGGAGGGCCGGAGACCCAGTACTTC. Encoded protein: CASSHRGLAGGPETQYF.

This sequence joins TRBV28 and TRBJ1-1; D might be TRBD1 (5 bases). V dropped 4 bases and J dropped 6 bases, with 21 bases sitting between them. The germline V gene encodes CDR1 MDHEN and CDR2 SYDVKM. The CDR3 spans 16 residues. The CDR3 bases are TGTGCCAGCAGTTCCCCCGGACCCCCGGGGGACGCTGAAGCTTTCTTT. Amino acids: CASSSPGPPGDAEAFF.

The J gene is TRBJ2-7, the V gene TRBV6-1, with D tentatively TRBD2 (6 bases). Germline V CDR1 and CDR2: MNHNS, SASEGT. Trimming pared 2 bases from V and 2 bases from J, leaving 16 bases between. This CDR3 has 16 amino acids. CDR3: CASSELLAGSTYEQYF. In DNA, the CDR3 is TGTGCCAGCAGTGAATTGCTGGCGGGGTCAACCTACGAGCAGTACTTC.

The V call is TRBV27, the J call TRBJ1-1, with a weak D call TRBD1 (6 bases). CDR3 length: 15 amino acids. Between the trimmed V and J ends, which lost 6 bases and 1 base, there was a span of 15 bases. Germline assignment: CDR1 MNHEY and CDR2 SMNVEV (reference sequence). In DNA, the CDR3 is TGTGCCAGCAGCATCCCCGGGACACCGAACACTGAAGCTTTCTTT. Residues: CASSIPGTPNTEAFF.

The chain joins TRBV30 to TRBJ1-1; possibly TRBD1 for D (5 bases). Trimming pared 8 bases from V and 0 bases from J, leaving 13 bases between. Germline V lookup: CDR1 GTSNPN, CDR2 SVGIG (reference sequence). The CDR3 is 13 amino acids. The CDR3 loop is CALVAGMNTEAFF. Written as DNA, the CDR3 is TGTGCCCTAGTCGCAGGGATGAACACTGAAGCTTTCTTT.

The gene calls are TRBV15 and TRBJ1-6; the D gene is possibly TRBD1 (5 bases). In germline, CDR1 is LNHNV, CDR2 YYDKDF (reference sequence). The CDR3 length is 21 residues. V lost 0 bases, J lost 7 bases, and 28 bases lay in between. The CDR3 bases are TGTGCCACCAGCAGAGATAAGGGAGGGCACCTTATAGGCAGGACAAATTCACCCCTCCACTTT. Protein product: CATSRDKGGHLIGRTNSPLHF.

This rearrangement joins TRBV11-1 to TRBJ2-7, with TRBD1 identical over 10 bases. The CDR3 consists of 17 residues. Unmatched junction bases numbered 13, after V lost 3 bases and J lost 5 bases. Germline assignment: CDR1 SGHAT and CDR2 FQDESV (reference sequence). The CDR3 DNA sequence: TGTGCCAGCAGCTTTTGGGGCCCCGGACAGGGGGGGCACGAGCAGTACTTC. Encoded protein: CASSFWGPGQGGHEQYF.